A selection of T cell receptor beta chains follows, all from one sample in a study of graft-versus-host responses after intestinal transplantation. Their specific antigens are unknown. The assay was immunoSEQ multiplex PCR, and TCRdb's table has in-frame clones only and misses some. The repertoire holds 70,000 to 95,000 clones, with approximately 92% as singletons. The sequencing used unstimulated CD8+ T cells sorted from spleen or lymph node cells, collected before transplant. The origin of the receptors is a human donor who was the organ donor for an intestinal transplant. Each CDR3 is given with its conserved first and last residue.

J: TRBJ2-1
V: TRBV7-9
CDR3: CASSPGVPEQFF

J: TRBJ2-7
V: TRBV19
CDR3: CASSMWPLNVSDTGISYEQYF

J: TRBJ1-2
V: TRBV19
CDR3: CASSIKGRRYGYTF

J: TRBJ2-1
V: TRBV5-1
CDR3: CASSLRTGLTSYNEQFF

J: TRBJ2-7
V: TRBV9
CDR3: CASSGVPGASYEQYF

J: TRBJ1-2
V: TRBV12-5
CDR3: CASGLEESGGYTF

J: TRBJ2-7
V: TRBV6-6
CDR3: CASSYSGVYEQYF

J: TRBJ2-7
V: TRBV9
CDR3: CASSFGGGLADYEQYF

J: TRBJ2-1
V: TRBV30
CDR3: CAWNRGSYNEQFF

J: TRBJ1-6
V: TRBV5-6
CDR3: CASSSKTGYGPLHF

J: TRBJ2-5
V: TRBV5-4
CDR3: CASSRGLAQETQYF

J: TRBJ1-2
V: TRBV5-5
CDR3: CASSLDGGGYHYGYTF

J: TRBJ2-2
V: TRBV19
CDR3: CASSNSRDTGELFF

J: TRBJ2-2
V: TRBV15
CDR3: CATSRERLQTNTGELFF

J: TRBJ2-1
V: TRBV15
CDR3: CATSRPLESSYNEQFF

J: TRBJ2-5
V: TRBV7-9
CDR3: CASSVQGGLPETQYF

J: TRBJ1-2
V: TRBV15
CDR3: CATSREAGYYGYTF

J: TRBJ2-7
V: TRBV28
CDR3: CASSYHTSGIGLRYEQYF

J: TRBJ2-2
V: TRBV2
CDR3: CASSAGLAGGELFF

J: TRBJ1-1
V: TRBV7-9
CDR3: CASSFPTGPNTEAFF

J: TRBJ1-2
V: TRBV5-4
CDR3: CASSLASDYGYTF

J: TRBJ1-2
V: TRBV11-2
CDR3: CASSPNGYSSWPYGYTF

J: TRBJ1-2
V: TRBV25-1
CDR3: CASSDPALRYGYTF

J: TRBJ2-1
V: TRBV7-9
CDR3: CASSGQGAQVEQFF

J: TRBJ2-7
V: TRBV5-1
CDR3: CASSLGGGYEQYF

J: TRBJ2-3
V: TRBV9
CDR3: CASNIRDSSTDTQYF

J: TRBJ1-2
V: TRBV6-1
CDR3: CASSARTGTPYGYTF

J: TRBJ2-3
V: TRBV28
CDR3: CASTAGGNTFDTQYF

J: TRBJ2-7
V: TRBV7-8
CDR3: CASSLVVVVASDEQYF

J: TRBJ1-2
V: TRBV5-1
CDR3: CASSLYGERNGYTF

J: TRBJ2-7
V: TRBV28
CDR3: CASSFETGKEAYEQYF

J: TRBJ1-2
V: TRBV7-9
CDR3: CASSLQGQPYGYTF

J: TRBJ2-3
V: TRBV7-8
CDR3: CASSSLTSGTDTQYF

J: TRBJ1-1
V: TRBV7-8
CDR3: CASSLGTTEAFF

J: TRBJ2-7
V: TRBV11-2
CDR3: CASSLLGRAGEQYF

J: TRBJ1-2
V: TRBV28
CDR3: CATSFGGDPLYYGYTF

J: TRBJ2-7
V: TRBV5-1
CDR3: CASSLRGGQDEQYF

J: TRBJ2-7
V: TRBV7-2
CDR3: CASSFFLGSPYEQYF

J: TRBJ2-7
V: TRBV9
CDR3: CASSVAPGRTYEQYF

J: TRBJ2-3
V: TRBV9
CDR3: CASSGGLAVPTDTQYF

J: TRBJ2-5
V: TRBV7-9
CDR3: CASSFQTSGDRETQYF